These 3 T cell receptor beta chains were all obtained from the same sample, sequenced in a study of T cell responses to AZD1222 COVID-19 vaccine. Libraries were prepared by immunoSEQ multiplex PCR; TCRdb keeps only in-frame clonotypes and omits some of them. Of some 150,000 clones listed, around nine tenths were seen once; the top ten hold roughly 6.9%. The material was peripheral blood, obtained after recovery from COVID-19. Receptor source: an adult who had recovered from COVID-19.

The genes are TRBV19 and TRBJ2-2, with D possibly being TRBD1 (6 bases). CDR1 is LNHDA and CDR2 is SQIVND in the germline V gene (reference sequence). This CDR3 has 14 amino acids. V was cut by 4 bases and J by 7 bases, with 13 bases left in between. CDR3 in amino acids: CASSKYRVHGELFF. The CDR3 nucleotides read TGTGCCAGTAGTAAATACAGGGTCCACGGGGAGCTGTTTTTT.

The V and J genes are TRBV28 and TRBJ1-1, with TRBD1 as a possible D gene (5 bases). V was pared by 5 bases and J by 11 bases, with 21 bases between. The CDR3 loop spans 14 amino acids. Germline loops: CDR1 MDHEN, CDR2 SYDVKM. This CDR3 reads CASSRKINQGGAFF. The CDR3 DNA sequence: TGTGCCAGCAGTCGAAAAATTAACCAGGGAGGGGCTTTCTTT. Combining the CDR3 with reference TRBV28 and TRBJ1-1 gives the whole variable domain DVKVTQSSRYLVKRTGEKVFLECVQDMDHENMFWYRQDPGLGLRLIYFSYDVKMKEKGDIPEGYSVSREKKERFSLILESASTNQTSMYLCASSRKINQGGAFFGQGTRLTVV.

CDR3 protein: CASSLGQGWQSPLHF. CDR3 DNA: TGTGCCAGCAGCTTGGGGCAGGGTTGGCAGTCACCCCTCCACTTT. The chain is built from TRBV5-4 and TRBJ1-6, with a possible D match to TRBD1 (5 bases). The germline V gene encodes CDR1 SGHNT and CDR2 YYREEE (reference sequence). The CDR3 has 15 amino acids. Trimming left V 0 bases short and J 10 bases short, with 14 bases between.